This T cell receptor (beta chain) was obtained from a study of blood T cell repertoires in COVID-19. Study summary: Both acute and convalescent COVID-19 samples were obtained from the United States, Italy and Spain. Sources were T cells, B-cell-depleted T cells, or PBMCs; the material itself was cDNA or gDNA.

Assignment of participants to cohorts was predicated upon participant-reported clinical history. Trimming removed 6 bases from V and 6 bases from J; junction bases left unmatched: 10. Germline CDR1 and CDR2: WNHNN and SYGVQD (reference sequence). The CDR3 contains 14 residues. Original processing notes: Reference gene primer amplification gave estimated nucleated cell counts. Only in-frame clones appear in the TCRdb table, and some are missing; sequencing was by immunoSEQ multiplex PCR. The V and J calls and clone size come from that table; D and trimming were worked out from the DNA. The sample consists of fewer than 200,000 clones, roughly 80% of them appearing once.

This rearrangement joins TRBV10-1 to TRBJ1-2, with 7 bases identical to TRBD1. This TCR derives from an older woman with acute COVID-19. Sequenced sample: PBMCs or T cells enriched from blood (not recorded which). This chain's CDR3 is CASSPDRWGNGYTF. CDR3 in DNA: TGCGCCAGCAGCCCGGACAGGTGGGGGAATGGCTACACCTTC.